This section outlines one T cell receptor beta chain sequence together with its context. Its antigen remains unidentified. These data come from a study of shared clonotypes between healthy human individuals. Germline CDR1 reads SGHRS; CDR2 reads YFSETQ. V dropped 4 bases and J dropped 5; count of bases not matched to a gene: 7. CDR3 length: 16 amino acids. Original handling: Junction-only sequences produced by ImmunoSEQ had no quality scores, so filtering differed. Data came from immunoSEQ multiplex PCR; TCRdb stores just in-frame clones and leaves some out. D and trimming come from the DNA, and the V and J calls and clone size come from that table. Of about 1.1 million clones listed, roughly 80% are singletons. General study points: Only blood was sampled; tissue repertoires likely differ. Memory subsets generally showed smaller estimated richness than naive subsets did.

This sequence was found in a man aged 18 to 29 in good health. Some clones in this sample may be carry-over from other donors' samples. The chain is built from TRBV5-1 and TRBJ2-3; the match to TRBD2 covers 13 bases. Sample: memory CD4+ T cells from PBMCs. Subset: CD45RA-negative fraction. The CDR3 coding sequence is TGCGCCAGCAGCCGAGGACTAGCGGGAGTTGGAGATACGCAGTATTTT. This encodes CASSRGLAGVGDTQYF.